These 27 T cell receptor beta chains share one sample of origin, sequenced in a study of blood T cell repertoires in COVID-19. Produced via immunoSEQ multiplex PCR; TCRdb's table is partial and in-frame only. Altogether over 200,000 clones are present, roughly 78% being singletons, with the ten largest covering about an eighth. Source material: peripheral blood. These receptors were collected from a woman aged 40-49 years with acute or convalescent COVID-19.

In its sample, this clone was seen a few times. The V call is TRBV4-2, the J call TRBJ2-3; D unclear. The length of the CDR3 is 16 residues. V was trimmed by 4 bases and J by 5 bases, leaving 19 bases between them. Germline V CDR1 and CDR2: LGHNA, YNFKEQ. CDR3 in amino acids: CASSRSVPPDIDTQYF. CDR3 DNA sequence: TGTGCCAGCAGCCGTTCGGTCCCCCCAGACATAGATACGCAGTATTTT.

DNA of the CDR3: TGTGCCAGCAGCCCCACTGGGGAGGGAACCACTTCTGAAAAACTGTTTTTT. It is translated as CASSPTGEGTTSEKLFF. The chain recombines TRBV3-1 (or the pseudogene TRBV3-2) with TRBJ1-4; no firm D call. The CDR3 has 17 residues. Trimming shortened V by 4 bases and J by 7 bases, and 22 bases separated the two germline ends. Looked up from germline, CDR1 is LGHDT and CDR2 is YNNKEL (reference sequence).

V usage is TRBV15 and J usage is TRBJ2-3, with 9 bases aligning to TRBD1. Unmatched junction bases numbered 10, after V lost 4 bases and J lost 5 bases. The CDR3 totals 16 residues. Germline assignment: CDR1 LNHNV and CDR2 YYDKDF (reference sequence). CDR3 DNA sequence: TGTGCCACCAGCATCGAACGCGGGACAGGGAAAGATACGCAGTATTTT. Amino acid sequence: CATSIERGTGKDTQYF.

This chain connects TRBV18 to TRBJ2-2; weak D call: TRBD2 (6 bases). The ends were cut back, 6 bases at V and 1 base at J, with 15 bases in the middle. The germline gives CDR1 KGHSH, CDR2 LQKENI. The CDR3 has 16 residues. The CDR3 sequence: CASSHRGSMNTGELFF. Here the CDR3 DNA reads TGTGCCAGCTCCCACCGGGGGAGCATGAACACCGGGGAGCTGTTTTTT.

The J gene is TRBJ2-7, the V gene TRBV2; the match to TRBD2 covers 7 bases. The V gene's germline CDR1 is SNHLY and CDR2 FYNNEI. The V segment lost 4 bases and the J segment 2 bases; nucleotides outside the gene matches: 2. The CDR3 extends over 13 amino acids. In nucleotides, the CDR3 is TGTGCCAGCAGTGGGGGGGGTACCTACGAGCAGTACTTC. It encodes CASSGGGTYEQYF.

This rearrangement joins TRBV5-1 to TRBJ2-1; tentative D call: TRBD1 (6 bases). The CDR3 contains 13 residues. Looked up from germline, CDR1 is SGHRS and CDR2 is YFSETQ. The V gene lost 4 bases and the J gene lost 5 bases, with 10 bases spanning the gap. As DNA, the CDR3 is TGCGCCAGCAGCCCTGGACAGAACAATGAGCAGTTCTTC. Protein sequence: CASSPGQNNEQFF.

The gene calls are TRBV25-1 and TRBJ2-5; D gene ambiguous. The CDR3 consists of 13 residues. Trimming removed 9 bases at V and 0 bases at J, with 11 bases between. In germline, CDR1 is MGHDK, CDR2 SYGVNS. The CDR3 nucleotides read TGTGCCAGTTGGGCAGACCACCAAGAGACCCAGTACTTC. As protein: CASWADHQETQYF.

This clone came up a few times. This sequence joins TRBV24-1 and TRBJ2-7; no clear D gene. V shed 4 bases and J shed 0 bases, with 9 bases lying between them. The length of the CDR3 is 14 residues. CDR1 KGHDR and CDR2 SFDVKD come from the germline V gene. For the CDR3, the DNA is TGTGCCACCAGTGACCGCTATTTCTCCTACGAGCAGTACTTC. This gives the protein CATSDRYFSYEQYF.

CDR3 coding DNA: TGTGCCAGCACGAAGAGCCCTGGGCAAAACATTCAGTACTTC. This codes for CASTKSPGQNIQYF. The rearrangement joins TRBV6-5 to TRBJ2-4; D unclear. Germline V gives CDR1 MNHEY, CDR2 SVGAGI. The CDR3 is 14 amino acids. Deletions cut 7 bases from V and 5 bases from J, with 15 bases between.

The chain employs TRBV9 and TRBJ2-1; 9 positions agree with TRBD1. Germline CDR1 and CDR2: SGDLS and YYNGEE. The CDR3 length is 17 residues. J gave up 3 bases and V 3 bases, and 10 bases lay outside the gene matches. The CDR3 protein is CASSARTGGPLYNEQFF. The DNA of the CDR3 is TGTGCCAGCAGCGCCCGAACAGGGGGCCCCCTCTACAATGAGCAGTTCTTC.

CDR3 DNA: TGTGCCAGCAGTTTAGTGGGGGCGAACACTGAAGCTTTCTTT. Translating gives CASSLVGANTEAFF. J is TRBJ1-1 and V is TRBV27, with TRBD1 as a possible D gene (6 bases). The germline V and J ends were trimmed by 2 bases and 1 base, with 8 bases remaining between them. In germline, CDR1 is MNHEY, CDR2 SMNVEV (reference sequence). The CDR3 sequence is 14 residues long.

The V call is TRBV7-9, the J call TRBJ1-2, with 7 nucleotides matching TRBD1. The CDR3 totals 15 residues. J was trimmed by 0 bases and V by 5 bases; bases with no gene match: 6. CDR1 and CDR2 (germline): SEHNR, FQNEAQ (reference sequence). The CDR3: CASSQGTATNYGYTF. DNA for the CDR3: TGTGCCAGCAGCCAAGGGACAGCCACTAACTATGGCTACACCTTC. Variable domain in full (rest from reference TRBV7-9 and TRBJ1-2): DTGVSQNPRHKITKRGQNVTFRCDPISEHNRLYWYRQTLGQGPEFLTYFQNEAQLEKSRLLSDRFSAERPKGSFSTLEIQRTEQGDSAMYLCASSQGTATNYGYTFGSGTRLTVV.

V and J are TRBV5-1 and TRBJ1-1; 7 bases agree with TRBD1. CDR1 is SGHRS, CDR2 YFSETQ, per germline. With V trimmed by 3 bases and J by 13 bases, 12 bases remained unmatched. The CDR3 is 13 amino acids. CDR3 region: CASSSGDSSGVFF. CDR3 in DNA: TGCGCCAGCAGCTCTGGGGACAGCTCTGGGGTTTTCTTT. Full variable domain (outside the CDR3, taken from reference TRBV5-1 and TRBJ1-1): KAGVTQTPRYLIKTRGQQVTLSCSPISGHRSVSWYQQTPGQGLQFLFEYFSETQRNKGNFPGRFSGRQFSNSRSEMNVSTLELGDSALYLCASSSGDSSGVFFGQGTRLTVV.

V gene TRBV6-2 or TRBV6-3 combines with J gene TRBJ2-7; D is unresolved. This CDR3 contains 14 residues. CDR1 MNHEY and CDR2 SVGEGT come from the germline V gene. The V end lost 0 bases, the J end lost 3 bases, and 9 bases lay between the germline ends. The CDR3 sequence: CASSYSVRHYEQYF. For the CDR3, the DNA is TGTGCCAGCAGTTACTCGGTCAGACACTACGAGCAGTACTTC.

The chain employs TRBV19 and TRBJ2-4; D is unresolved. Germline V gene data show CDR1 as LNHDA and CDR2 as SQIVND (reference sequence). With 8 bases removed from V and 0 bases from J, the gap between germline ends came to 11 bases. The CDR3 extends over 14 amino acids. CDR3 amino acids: CASGLRLAKNIQYF. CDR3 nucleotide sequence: TGTGCCAGTGGTCTCAGGCTAGCCAAAAACATTCAGTACTTC. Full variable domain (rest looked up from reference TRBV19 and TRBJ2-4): DGGITQSPKYLFRKEGQNVTLSCEQNLNHDAMYWYRQDPGQGLRLIYYSQIVNDFQKGDIAEGYSVSREKKESFPLTVTSAQKNPTAFYLCASGLRLAKNIQYFGAGTRLSVL.

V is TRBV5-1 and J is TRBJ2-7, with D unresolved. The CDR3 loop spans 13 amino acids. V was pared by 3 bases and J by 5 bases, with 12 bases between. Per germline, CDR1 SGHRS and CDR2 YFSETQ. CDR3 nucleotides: TGCGCCAGCAGCTCTACCTTGACTCACGAGCAGTACTTC. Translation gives CASSSTLTHEQYF.

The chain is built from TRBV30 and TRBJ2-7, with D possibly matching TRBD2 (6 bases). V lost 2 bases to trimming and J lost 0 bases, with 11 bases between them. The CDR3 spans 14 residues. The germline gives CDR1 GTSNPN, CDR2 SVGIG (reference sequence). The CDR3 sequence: CAWSRLARSYEQYF. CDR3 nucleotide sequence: TGTGCCTGGAGTCGTCTAGCGCGCTCCTACGAGCAGTACTTC.

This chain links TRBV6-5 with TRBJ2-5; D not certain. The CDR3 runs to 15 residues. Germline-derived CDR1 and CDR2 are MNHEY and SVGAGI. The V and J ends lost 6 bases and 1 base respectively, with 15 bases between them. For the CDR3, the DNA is TGTGCCAGCAGAAACTATCTGGCCAGCCAAGAGACCCAGTACTTC. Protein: CASRNYLASQETQYF.

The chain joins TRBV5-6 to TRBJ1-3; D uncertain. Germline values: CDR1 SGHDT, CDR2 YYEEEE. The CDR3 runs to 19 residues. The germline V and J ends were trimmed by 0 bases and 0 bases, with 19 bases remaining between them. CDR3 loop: CASSLGGLRRFYSGNTIYF. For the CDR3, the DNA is TGTGCCAGCAGCTTGGGAGGTCTCCGGAGGTTTTACTCTGGAAACACCATATATTTT.

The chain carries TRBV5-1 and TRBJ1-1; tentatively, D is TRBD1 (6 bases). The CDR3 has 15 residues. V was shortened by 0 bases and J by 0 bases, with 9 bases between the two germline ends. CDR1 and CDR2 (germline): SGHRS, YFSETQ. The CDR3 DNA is TGCGCCAGCAGCTTGGAGGGGGGGCTGAACACTGAAGCTTTCTTT. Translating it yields CASSLEGGLNTEAFF.

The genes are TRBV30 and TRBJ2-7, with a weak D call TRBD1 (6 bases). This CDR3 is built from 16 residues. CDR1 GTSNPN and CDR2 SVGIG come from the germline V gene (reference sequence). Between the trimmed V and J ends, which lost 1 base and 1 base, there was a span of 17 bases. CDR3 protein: CAWSGRSGVGSYEQYF. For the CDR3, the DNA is TGTGCCTGGAGTGGAAGGTCAGGGGTGGGGTCCTACGAGCAGTACTTC.

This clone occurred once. The CDR3: CASSPLTSLGTNTIYF. Written as DNA, the CDR3 is TGTGCCAGCAGCCCCCTCACATCGCTTGGCACGAACACCATATATTTT. The rearrangement uses TRBV5-5 and TRBJ1-3; D uncertain. Trimming cost V 4 bases and J 7 bases, with 21 bases left between them. The CDR3 length is 16 residues. Germline lookup yields CDR1 SGHKS and CDR2 YYEKEE (reference sequence).

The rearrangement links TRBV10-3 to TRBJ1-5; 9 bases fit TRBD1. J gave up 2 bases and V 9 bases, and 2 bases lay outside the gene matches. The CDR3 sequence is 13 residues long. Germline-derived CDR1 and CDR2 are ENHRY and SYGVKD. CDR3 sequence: CAIGDRGNQPQHF. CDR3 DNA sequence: TGTGCCATAGGGGACAGGGGCAATCAGCCCCAGCATTTT.

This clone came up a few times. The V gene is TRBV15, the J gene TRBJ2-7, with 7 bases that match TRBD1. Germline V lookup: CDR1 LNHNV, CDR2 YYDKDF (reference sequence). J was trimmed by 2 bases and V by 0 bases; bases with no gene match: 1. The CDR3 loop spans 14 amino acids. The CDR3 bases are TGTGCCACCAGCAGAGAACAGGGGACCTACGAGCAGTACTTC. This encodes CATSREQGTYEQYF.

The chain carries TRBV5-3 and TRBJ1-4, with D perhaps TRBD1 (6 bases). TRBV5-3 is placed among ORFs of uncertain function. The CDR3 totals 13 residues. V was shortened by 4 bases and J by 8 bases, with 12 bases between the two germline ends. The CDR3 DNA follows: TGTGCCAGAAGCCGGACAGTAAAAGAAAAACTGTTTTTT. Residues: CARSRTVKEKLFF.

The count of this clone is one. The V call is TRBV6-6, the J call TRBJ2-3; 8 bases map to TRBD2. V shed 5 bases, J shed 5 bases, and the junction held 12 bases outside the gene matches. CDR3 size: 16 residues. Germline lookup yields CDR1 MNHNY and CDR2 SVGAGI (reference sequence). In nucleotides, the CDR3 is TGTGCCAGCAGTCCCAGGACTAGCCGACTACGAGATACGCAGTATTTT. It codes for CASSPRTSRLRDTQYF.

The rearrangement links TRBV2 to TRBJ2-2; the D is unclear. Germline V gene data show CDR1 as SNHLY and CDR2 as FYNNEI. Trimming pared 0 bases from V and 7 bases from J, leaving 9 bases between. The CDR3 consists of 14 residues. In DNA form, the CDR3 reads TGTGCCAGCAGTGAAGCGGCAGGCGTCGGGGAGCTGTTTTTT. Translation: CASSEAAGVGELFF.